The TCR beta chain under discussion was sequenced for a study of OX40 agonist ivuxolimab in advanced cancers. The table lists this clone with a count of one. The antigen remains undetermined. General study points: CD4+ T cells averaged fewer expanded clones than CD8+ T cells.

The CDR3 is 16 residues long. Germline CDR1 KGHSH, CDR2 LQKENI. Trimming stripped 0 bases from V and 0 bases from J, with 9 bases between. Only in-frame clones appear in the TCRdb table, and some are missing; sequencing was by immunoSEQ multiplex PCR. The sample records 60,000 to 65,000 clones, 90% to 95% being singletons. This sequence was found in an adult with an advanced solid tumor such as melanoma, head and neck, liver or kidney cancer. Sequenced material: CD4+ or CD8+ T cells sorted from blood, taken in a trial of the OX40 agonist ivuxolimab. V usage is TRBV18 and J usage is TRBJ1-3; possibly TRBD1 for D (6 bases). The CDR3 sequence: CASSPPGGSSGNTIYF. Here the CDR3 DNA reads TGTGCCAGCTCACCACCTGGGGGCAGCTCTGGAAACACCATATATTTT. Based on the CDR3 plus reference TRBV18 and TRBJ1-3, the full variable domain is NAGVMQNPRHLVRRRGQEARLRCSPMKGHSHVYWYRQLPEEGLKFMVYLQKENIIDESGMPKERFSAEFPKEGPSILRIQQVVRGDSAAYFCASSPPGGSSGNTIYFGEGSWLTVV.